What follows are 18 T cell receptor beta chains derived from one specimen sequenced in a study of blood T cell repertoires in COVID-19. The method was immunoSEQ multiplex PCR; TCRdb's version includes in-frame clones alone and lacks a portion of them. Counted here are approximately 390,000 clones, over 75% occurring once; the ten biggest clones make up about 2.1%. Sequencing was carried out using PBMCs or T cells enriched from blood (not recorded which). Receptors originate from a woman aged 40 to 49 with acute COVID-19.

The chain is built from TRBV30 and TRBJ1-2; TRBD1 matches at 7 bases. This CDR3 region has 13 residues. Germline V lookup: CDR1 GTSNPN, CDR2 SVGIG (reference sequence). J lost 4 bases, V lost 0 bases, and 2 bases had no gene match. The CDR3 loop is CAWSVGQTYGYTF. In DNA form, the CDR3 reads TGTGCCTGGAGTGTGGGACAGACCTATGGCTACACCTTC.

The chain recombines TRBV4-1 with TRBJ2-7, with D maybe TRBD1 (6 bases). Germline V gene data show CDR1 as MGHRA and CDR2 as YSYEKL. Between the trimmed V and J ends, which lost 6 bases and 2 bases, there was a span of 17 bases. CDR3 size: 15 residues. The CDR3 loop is CASSRGQTGTYEQYF. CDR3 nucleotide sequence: TGCGCCAGCAGTCGAGGGCAGACAGGAACCTACGAGCAGTACTTC.

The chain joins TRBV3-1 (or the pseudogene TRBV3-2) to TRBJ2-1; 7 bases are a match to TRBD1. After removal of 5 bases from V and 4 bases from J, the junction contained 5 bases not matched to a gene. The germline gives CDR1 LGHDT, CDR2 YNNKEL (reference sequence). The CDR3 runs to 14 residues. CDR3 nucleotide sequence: TGTGCCAGCAGCATACAGGACAGGTACAATGAGCAGTTCTTC. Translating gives CASSIQDRYNEQFF.

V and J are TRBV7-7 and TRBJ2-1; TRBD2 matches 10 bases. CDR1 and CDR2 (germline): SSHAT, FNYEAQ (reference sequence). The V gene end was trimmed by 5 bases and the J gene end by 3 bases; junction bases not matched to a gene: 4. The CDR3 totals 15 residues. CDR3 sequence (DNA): TGTGCCAGCAGCCCCGAGCGGGGGGGCTACAATGAGCAGTTCTTC. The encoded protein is CASSPERGGYNEQFF.

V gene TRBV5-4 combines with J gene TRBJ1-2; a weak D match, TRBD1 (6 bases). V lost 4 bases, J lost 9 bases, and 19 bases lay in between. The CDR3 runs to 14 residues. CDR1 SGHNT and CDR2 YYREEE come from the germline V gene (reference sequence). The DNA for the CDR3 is TGTGCCAGCAGCGTGGCAGGGGCCGGTGGTCGCTACACCTTC. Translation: CASSVAGAGGRYTF.

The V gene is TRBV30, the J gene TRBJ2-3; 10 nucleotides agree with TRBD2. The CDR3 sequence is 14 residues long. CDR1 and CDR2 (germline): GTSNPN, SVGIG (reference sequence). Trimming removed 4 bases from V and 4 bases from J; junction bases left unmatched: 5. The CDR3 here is CAWTAGGQADTQYF. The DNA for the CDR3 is TGTGCCTGGACAGCGGGGGGGCAAGCAGATACGCAGTATTTT.

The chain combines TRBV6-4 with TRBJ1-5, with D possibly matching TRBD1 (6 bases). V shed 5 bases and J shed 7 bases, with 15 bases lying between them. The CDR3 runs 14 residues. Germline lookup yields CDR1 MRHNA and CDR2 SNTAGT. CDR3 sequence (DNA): TGTGCCAGCAGTCCGGAAGGGGGAACGCAGCCCCAGCATTTT. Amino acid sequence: CASSPEGGTQPQHF.

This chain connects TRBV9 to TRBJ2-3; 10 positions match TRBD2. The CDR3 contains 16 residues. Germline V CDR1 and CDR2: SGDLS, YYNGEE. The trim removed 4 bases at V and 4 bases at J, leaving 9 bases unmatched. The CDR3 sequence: CASSKSGLASADTQYF. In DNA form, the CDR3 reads TGTGCCAGCAGCAAATCGGGACTAGCGAGCGCAGATACGCAGTATTTT.

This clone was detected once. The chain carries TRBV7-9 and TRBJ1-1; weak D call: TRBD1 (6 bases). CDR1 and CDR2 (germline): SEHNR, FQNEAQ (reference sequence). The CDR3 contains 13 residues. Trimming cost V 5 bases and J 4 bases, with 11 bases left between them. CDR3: CASSRDTSTEAFF. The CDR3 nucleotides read TGTGCCAGCAGCAGGGACACCTCCACTGAAGCTTTCTTT.

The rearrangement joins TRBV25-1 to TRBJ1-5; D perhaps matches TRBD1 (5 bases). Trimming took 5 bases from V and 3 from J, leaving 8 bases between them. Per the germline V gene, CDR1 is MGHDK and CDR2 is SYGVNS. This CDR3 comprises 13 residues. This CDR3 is CASSQGNNQPQHF. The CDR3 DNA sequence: TGTGCCAGCAGTCAGGGAAACAATCAGCCCCAGCATTTT.

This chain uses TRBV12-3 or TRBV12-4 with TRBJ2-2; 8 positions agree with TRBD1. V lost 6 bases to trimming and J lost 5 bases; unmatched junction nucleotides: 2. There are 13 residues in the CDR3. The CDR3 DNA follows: TGTGCCAGCAGCTGGACAGGGACCGGGGAGCTGTTTTTT. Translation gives CASSWTGTGELFF.

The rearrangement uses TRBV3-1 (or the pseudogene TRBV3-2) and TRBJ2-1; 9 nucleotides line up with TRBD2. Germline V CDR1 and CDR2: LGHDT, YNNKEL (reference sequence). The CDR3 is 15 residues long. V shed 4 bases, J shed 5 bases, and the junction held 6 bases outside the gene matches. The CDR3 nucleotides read TGTGCCAGCAGCCTCTGGCGGGGGGGAGACAATGAGCAGTTCTTC. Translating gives CASSLWRGGDNEQFF.

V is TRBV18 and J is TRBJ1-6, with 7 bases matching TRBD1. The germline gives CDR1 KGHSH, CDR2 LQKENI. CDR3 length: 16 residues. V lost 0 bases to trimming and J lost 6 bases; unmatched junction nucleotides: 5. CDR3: CASSPPRDSFNSPLHF. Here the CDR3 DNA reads TGTGCCAGCTCACCACCCCGGGACAGCTTTAATTCACCCCTCCACTTT.

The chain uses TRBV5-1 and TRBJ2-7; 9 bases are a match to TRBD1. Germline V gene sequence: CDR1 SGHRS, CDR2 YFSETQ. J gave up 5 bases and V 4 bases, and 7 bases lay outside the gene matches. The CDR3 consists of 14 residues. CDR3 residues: CASSGGDRAHEQYF. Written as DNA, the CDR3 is TGCGCCAGCAGCGGGGGGGACAGGGCCCACGAGCAGTACTTC. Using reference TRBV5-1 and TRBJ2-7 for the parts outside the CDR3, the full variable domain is KAGVTQTPRYLIKTRGQQVTLSCSPISGHRSVSWYQQTPGQGLQFLFEYFSETQRNKGNFPGRFSGRQFSNSRSEMNVSTLELGDSALYLCASSGGDRAHEQYFGPGTRLTVT.

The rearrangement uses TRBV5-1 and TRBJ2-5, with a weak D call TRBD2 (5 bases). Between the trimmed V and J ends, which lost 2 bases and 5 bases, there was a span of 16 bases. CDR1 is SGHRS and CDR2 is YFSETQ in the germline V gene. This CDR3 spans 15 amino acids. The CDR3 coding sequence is TGCGCCAGCAGCTTTTCGGACTGGCCCGTGGAGACCCAGTACTTC. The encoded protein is CASSFSDWPVETQYF.

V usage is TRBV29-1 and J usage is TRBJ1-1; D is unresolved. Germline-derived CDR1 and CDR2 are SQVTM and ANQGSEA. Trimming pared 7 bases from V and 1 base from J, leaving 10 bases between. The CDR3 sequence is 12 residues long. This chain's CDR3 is CSADRGNTEAFF. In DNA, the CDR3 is TGCAGCGCCGACCGGGGGAACACTGAAGCTTTCTTT.

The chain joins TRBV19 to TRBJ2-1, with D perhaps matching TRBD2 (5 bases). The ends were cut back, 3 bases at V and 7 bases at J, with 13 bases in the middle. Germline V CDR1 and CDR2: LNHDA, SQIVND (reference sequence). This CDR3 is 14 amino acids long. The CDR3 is CASSISRGRNEQFF. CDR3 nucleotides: TGTGCCAGTAGTATCTCACGGGGTAGGAATGAGCAGTTCTTC.

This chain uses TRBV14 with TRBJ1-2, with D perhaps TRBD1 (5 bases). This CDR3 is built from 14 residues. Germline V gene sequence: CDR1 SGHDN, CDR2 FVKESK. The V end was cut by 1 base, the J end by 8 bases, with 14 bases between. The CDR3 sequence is CASSQVAGFKGYTF. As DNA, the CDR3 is TGTGCCAGCAGCCAAGTTGCAGGGTTCAAGGGCTACACCTTC.